This TCR beta chain appears in the sequencing data of a study of T-cell memory formation after mild COVID-19. Study-wide background: Largely, TCR clusters stayed within a single donor.

Germline CDR1 and CDR2: KGHDR and SFDVKD. V was shortened by 6 bases and J by 0 bases, with 9 bases between the two germline ends. The CDR3 extends over 14 amino acids. In TCRdb, the 5' RACE reads were re-called with MiXCR into one record per CDR3 protein. The sample records fewer than 60,000 distinct CDR3 sequences, 25% to 30% being singletons. This TCR derives from a man aged 18 to 30 who had mild COVID-19 (a few samples of this study predate the infection). Cell type and time point are not known. The V gene is TRBV24-1, the J gene TRBJ2-3; D may be TRBD1 or TRBD2 (6 bases each). Sequenced input: PBMCs or a T cell subset sorted from them (not recorded which). CDR3 protein: CATSRGRSTDTQYF. CDR3 DNA sequence: TGTGCCACCAGTAGGGGGAGGAGCACAGATACGCAGTATTTT.